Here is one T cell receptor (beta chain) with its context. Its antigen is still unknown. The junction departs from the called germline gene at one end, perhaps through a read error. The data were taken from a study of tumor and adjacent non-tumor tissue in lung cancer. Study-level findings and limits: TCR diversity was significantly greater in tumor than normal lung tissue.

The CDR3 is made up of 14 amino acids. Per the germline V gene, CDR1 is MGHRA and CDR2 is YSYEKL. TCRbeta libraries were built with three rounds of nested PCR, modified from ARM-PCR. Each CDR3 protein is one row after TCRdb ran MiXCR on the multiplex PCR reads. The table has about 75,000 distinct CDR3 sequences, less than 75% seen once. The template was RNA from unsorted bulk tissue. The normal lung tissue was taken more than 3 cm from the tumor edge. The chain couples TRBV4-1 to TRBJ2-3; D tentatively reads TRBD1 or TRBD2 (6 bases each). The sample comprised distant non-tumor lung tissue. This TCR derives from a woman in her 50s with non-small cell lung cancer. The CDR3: CTSSQVGGGDTQYF. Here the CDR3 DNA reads TGCACCAGCAGCCAAGTTGGAGGGGGAGATACGCAGTATTTT.